Listed here are 14 T cell receptor beta chains from one sample, sequenced in a study of CD8+ T cells in alopecia areata (dated by TCRdb to the late 2010s). The sample's time point label is to be understood as: less than five weeks on oral tofacitinib. The sample's treatment or condition label, decoded: oral pan-JAK inhibitor, 5-10 mg twice daily. Receptor libraries were prepared by the immunoSEQ multiplex PCR assay. RNA was extracted from all samples and reverse transcribed into cDNA as template for TCR sequencing. The table comes from immuneACCESS by way of TCRdb, which keeps in-frame sequences with V and J called. Part of the clones is missing from these tables; in studies checked, under half for an unresolved V gene and the rest for unknown reasons. The sample contains approximately 120,000 clones, approximately 60% of them found a single time. 5.7% of the sample is in the top ten clones. Here the sequenced sample was CD4+ T cells sorted from blood, taken at week 4, from a patient treated with tofacitinib. The receptors originated from a human donor with alopecia areata.

The rearrangement links TRBV5-4 to TRBJ1-4; D possibly corresponds to TRBD1 (5 bases). The V and J ends lost 4 bases and 7 bases respectively, with 20 bases between them. Per germline, CDR1 SGHNT and CDR2 YYREEE (reference sequence). There are 16 residues in the CDR3. The CDR3 sequence: CASSLGPGRFGEKLFF. The CDR3 nucleotides are TGTGCCAGCAGCCTGGGACCGGGAAGATTCGGTGAAAAACTGTTTTTT.

V and J are TRBV30 and TRBJ1-1; TRBD1 matches at 9 bases. CDR1 and CDR2 from the germline V gene are GTSNPN and SVGIG (reference sequence). The trim removed 3 bases at V and 4 bases at J, leaving 3 bases unmatched. The CDR3 runs 13 residues. As DNA, the CDR3 is TGTGCCTGGAGAGACAGGGGGGTCACTGAAGCTTTCTTT. The encoded protein is CAWRDRGVTEAFF.

This chain uses TRBV29-1 with TRBJ2-5; 9 bases are a match to TRBD2. The V gene's germline CDR1 is SQVTM and CDR2 ANQGSEA. The CDR3 covers 14 residues. The V segment lost 3 bases and the J segment 7 bases; nucleotides outside the gene matches: 9. Here the CDR3 reads CSVEGGGAPGTQYF. In DNA form, the CDR3 reads TGCAGCGTTGAGGGCGGGGGGGCCCCCGGGACCCAGTACTTC.

This rearrangement joins TRBV19 to TRBJ1-5; possible D gene TRBD1, 6 bases. CDR1 and CDR2 from the germline V gene are LNHDA and SQIVND (reference sequence). This CDR3 contains 14 residues. Trimming cost V 5 bases and J 1 base, with 9 bases left between them. In nucleotides, the CDR3 is TGTGCCAGTAGTCTGACAGGAAGCAATCAGCCCCAGCATTTT. Translated, it gives CASSLTGSNQPQHF.

The J gene is TRBJ2-3, the V gene TRBV14; 8 bases match TRBD2. CDR3 size: 16 residues. Trimming removed 2 bases from V and 2 bases from J; junction bases left unmatched: 6. Germline V CDR1 and CDR2: SGHDN, FVKESK. The CDR3 loop reads CASSQLLAANTDTQYF. The DNA for the CDR3 is TGTGCCAGCAGCCAACTACTAGCGGCCAACACAGATACGCAGTATTTT.

This chain connects TRBV7-9 to TRBJ2-2; the match to TRBD2 covers 8 bases. The germline gives CDR1 SEHNR, CDR2 FQNEAQ (reference sequence). With V trimmed by 5 bases and J by 4 bases, 3 bases remained unmatched. This CDR3 has 14 residues. The CDR3 loop is CASSPGGSTGELFF. DNA for the CDR3: TGTGCCAGCAGCCCGGGAGGGTCCACCGGGGAGCTGTTTTTT.

This chain uses TRBV9 with TRBJ2-3; 10 bases align to TRBD2. With 1 base clipped from V and 1 base from J, the junction kept 6 bases outside the gene matches. This CDR3 contains 17 residues. Germline CDR1 reads SGDLS; CDR2 reads YYNGEE. The CDR3 coding sequence is TGTGCCAGCAGCGTATTAGCGGGAGGAGGAGGCACAGATACGCAGTATTTT. Protein: CASSVLAGGGGTDTQYF.

The table lists this clone with a few counts. The chain combines TRBV27 with TRBJ2-6; no definite D call. The CDR3 length is 17 residues. Trimming left V 4 bases short and J 0 bases short, with 13 bases between. Germline assignment: CDR1 MNHEY and CDR2 SMNVEV (reference sequence). DNA for the CDR3: TGTGCCAGCAGTTCTTTCTCAGGAAGCTCTGGGGCCAACGTCCTGACTTTC. Amino acids: CASSSFSGSSGANVLTF.

This clone was found a few times. The J gene is TRBJ2-3, the V gene TRBV9; 7 bases agree with TRBD2. With V trimmed by 6 bases and J by 2 bases, 12 bases remained unmatched. Germline-derived CDR1 and CDR2 are SGDLS and YYNGEE. This CDR3 is 16 amino acids long. The CDR3 loop is CASTVFDGRTTDTQYF. The CDR3 region has the DNA TGTGCCAGCACCGTTTTTGACGGGAGGACCACAGATACGCAGTATTTT.

CDR3 in amino acids: CASSRDRNQPQHF. CDR3 in DNA: TGTGCCAGTAGTCGCGACAGGAATCAGCCCCAGCATTTT. V is TRBV19 and J is TRBJ1-5; possibly TRBD1 for D (6 bases). The V and J ends lost 5 bases and 4 bases respectively, with 9 bases between them. The CDR3 sequence is 13 residues long. The germline V gene encodes CDR1 LNHDA and CDR2 SQIVND (reference sequence).

This clone was seen a handful of times. The chain couples TRBV6-4 to TRBJ2-2, with D unclear. CDR3 length: 8 amino acids. Germline V gives CDR1 MRHNA, CDR2 SNTAGT. Written as DNA, the CDR3 is TGTGGATCTGGGGAGCTGTTTTTT. Translating it yields CGSGELFF.

This sequence joins TRBV6-5 and TRBJ1-6, with unresolved D. Germline CDR1 is MNHEY and CDR2 is SVGAGI. The CDR3 contains 15 residues. Between the trimmed V and J ends, which lost 4 bases and 4 bases, there was a span of 11 bases. The CDR3 coding sequence is TGTGCCAGCAGTTTCGTTGGGAGGTATAATTCACCCCTCCACTTT. As protein: CASSFVGRYNSPLHF.

The V call is TRBV7-2, the J call TRBJ2-4; D is undetermined. V was shortened by 4 bases and J by 0 bases, with 16 bases between the two germline ends. The germline CDR1 and CDR2 sequences are SGHTA and FQGNSA. This CDR3 spans 17 amino acids. CDR3 sequence (DNA): TGTGCCAGCAGCTCTACGGGCTACAGTGCAGCCAAAAACATTCAGTACTTC. This encodes CASSSTGYSAAKNIQYF. Full variable domain (missing parts from reference TRBV7-2 and TRBJ2-4): GAGVSQSPSNKVTEKGKDVELRCDPISGHTALYWYRQSLGQGLEFLIYFQGNSAPDKSGLPSDRFSAERTGGSVSTLTIQRTQQEDSAVYLCASSSTGYSAAKNIQYFGAGTRLSVL.

This clone has more than one count but fewer than ten. The chain is built from TRBV10-3 and TRBJ1-2; D unclear. The germline V and J ends were trimmed by 11 bases and 7 bases, with 20 bases remaining between them. Germline loops: CDR1 ENHRY, CDR2 SYGVKD. This CDR3 comprises 13 residues. The CDR3 here is CAGLDSTRSGYTF. As DNA, the CDR3 is TGTGCCGGACTTGACTCTACAAGGTCTGGCTACACCTTC.